Each of the 26 T cell receptor beta chains below was sequenced from the same sample in a study of blood T cell repertoires in COVID-19. Only in-frame clones appear in the TCRdb table, and some are missing; sequencing was by immunoSEQ multiplex PCR. The sample lists approximately 260,000 clones, 80% to 95% occurring once. Sequencing was carried out using PBMCs or T cells enriched from blood (not recorded which). The receptors were sampled from a woman aged 18-29 years who had recovered from COVID-19.

CDR3: CASSQLGGRNQPQHF. In nucleotides, the CDR3 is TGTGCCAGCAGCCAACTGGGGGGAAGGAATCAGCCCCAGCATTTT. The chain employs TRBV6-5 and TRBJ1-5; TRBD1 might be the D (5 bases). The CDR3 length is 15 residues. Trimming shortened V by 6 bases and J by 4 bases, and 16 bases separated the two germline ends. Germline CDR1 reads MNHEY; CDR2 reads SVGAGI.

This rearrangement joins TRBV5-1 to TRBJ2-1; 14 bases are a match to TRBD2. CDR1 and CDR2 from the germline V gene are SGHRS and YFSETQ. V shed 5 bases and J 6 bases; nucleotides not matched to a gene: 10. The length of the CDR3 is 17 residues. The CDR3 loop is CASSPAPTSGRANEQFF. CDR3 DNA sequence: TGCGCCAGCAGTCCCGCCCCGACTAGCGGGAGGGCCAATGAGCAGTTCTTC.

J is TRBJ1-6 and V is TRBV12-3 or TRBV12-4; D is unclear. The CDR3 runs to 12 residues. V lost 3 bases to trimming and J lost 8 bases, with 5 bases between them. The CDR3 here is CASSFPYSPLHF. DNA for the CDR3: TGTGCCAGCAGTTTTCCATATTCACCCCTCCACTTT.

The V and J genes are TRBV5-8 and TRBJ1-6; no reliable D call. Trimming pared 1 base from V and 6 bases from J, leaving 14 bases between. The CDR3 spans 16 residues. Germline CDR1 is SGHTS and CDR2 is YDEGEE. CDR3 DNA sequence: TGTGCCAGCAGCTTGTGGCCGAACGGGTTTAATTCACCCCTCCACTTT. It yields the protein CASSLWPNGFNSPLHF.

The chain joins TRBV7-2 to TRBJ1-2, with a possible D match to TRBD1 (6 bases). V lost 2 bases and J lost 4, with 8 bases in between. This CDR3 is 13 amino acids long. Germline CDR1 reads SGHTA; CDR2 reads FQGNSA. The CDR3 DNA reads TGTGCCAGCAGCTTAACAGGGAGCTATGGCTACACCTTC. This translates into CASSLTGSYGYTF.

This chain joins TRBV18 and TRBJ2-7; the D gene is possibly TRBD1 (5 bases). CDR3 length equals 12 residues. Per the germline V gene, CDR1 is KGHSH and CDR2 is LQKENI. Deletions cut 4 bases from V and 3 bases from J, with 7 bases between. The CDR3 reads CASSQDSYEQYF. In DNA, the CDR3 is TGTGCCAGCTCACAAGACAGCTACGAGCAGTACTTC. Supplemented by reference TRBV18 and TRBJ2-7, the full variable domain reads NAGVMQNPRHLVRRRGQEARLRCSPMKGHSHVYWYRQLPEEGLKFMVYLQKENIIDESGMPKERFSAEFPKEGPSILRIQQVVRGDSAAYFCASSQDSYEQYFGPGTRLTVT.

This clone showed up just once. The junction differs from germline at one of its ends, possibly a read error. This chain connects TRBV3-1 (or the pseudogene TRBV3-2) to TRBJ1-1, with 9 bases aligning to TRBD1. CDR1 is LGHDT, CDR2 YNNKEL, per germline (reference sequence). The CDR3 is made up of 15 amino acids. For the CDR3, the DNA is TGTGCCAGCAGCCAGCCCGGGACAGGGATCACTGAAGCTTTTTTT. This codes for CASSQPGTGITEAFF.

This chain uses TRBV6-5 with TRBJ2-1; no definite D call. The CDR3 is 13 amino acids. V lost 3 bases, J lost 4 bases, and 7 bases lay in between. Germline loops: CDR1 MNHEY, CDR2 SVGAGI. Here the CDR3 DNA reads TGTGCCAGCAGTTATGCGGCGTACAATGAGCAGTTCTTC. This sequence encodes CASSYAAYNEQFF.

The chain employs TRBV9 and TRBJ2-5; 7 nucleotides match TRBD1. The V gene's germline CDR1 is SGDLS and CDR2 YYNGEE. The trim removed 0 bases at V and 1 base at J, leaving 6 bases unmatched. This CDR3 contains 16 residues. CDR3: CASSVGAGGSQETQYF. The CDR3 DNA reads TGTGCCAGCAGCGTAGGGGCAGGGGGATCCCAAGAGACCCAGTACTTC.

The chain combines TRBV9 with TRBJ1-2, with D possibly matching TRBD1 (6 bases). CDR1 and CDR2 from the germline V gene are SGDLS and YYNGEE. V was shortened by 3 bases and J by 4 bases, with 22 bases between the two germline ends. This CDR3 has 17 residues. CDR3 residues: CASSAGDGSLILYGYTF. CDR3 nucleotide sequence: TGTGCCAGCAGCGCAGGGGACGGGTCTCTTATCCTCTATGGCTACACCTTC.

The J gene is TRBJ2-1, the V gene TRBV5-4, with TRBD1 matching 9 bases. CDR3 length: 12 residues. Germline assignment: CDR1 SGHNT and CDR2 YYREEE (reference sequence). V gave up 9 bases and J gave up 7 bases; unmatched junction bases: 5. CDR3 sequence reads: CATTTGGNEQFF. In DNA form, the CDR3 reads TGTGCCACCACGACAGGGGGGAATGAGCAGTTCTTC.

This chain joins TRBV7-8 and TRBJ2-7; TRBD2 matches at 8 bases. CDR1 and CDR2 (germline): SGHVS, FQNEAQ. Germline trimming cut 1 base from V and 2 bases from J; bases unmatched to any gene: 25. This CDR3 has 22 amino acids. CDR3 nucleotides: TGTGCCAGCAGCTTAGAGACCTTACATGGGAGGGTAGCGGGACGATACACCTACGAGCAGTACTTC. This encodes CASSLETLHGRVAGRYTYEQYF. Using reference TRBV7-8 and TRBJ2-7 for the parts outside the CDR3, the full variable domain is GAGVSQSPRYKVAKRGQDVALRCDPISGHVSLFWYQQALGQGPEFLTYFQNEAQLDKSGLPSDRFFAERPEGSVSTLKIQRTQQEDSAVYLCASSLETLHGRVAGRYTYEQYFGPGTRLTVT.

The chain joins TRBV7-9 to TRBJ1-4; D perhaps matches TRBD1 (6 bases). Germline V gene lookup returns CDR1 SEHNR and CDR2 FQNEAQ (reference sequence). This CDR3 has 16 residues. V shed 4 bases and J shed 8 bases, with 20 bases lying between them. CDR3 residues: CASSYFSTGPIEKLFF. The CDR3 nucleotides read TGTGCCAGCAGCTACTTCTCGACAGGCCCTATCGAAAAACTGTTTTTT.

The chain links TRBV5-5 to TRBJ1-5; no reliable D call. Trimming stripped 2 bases from V and 2 bases from J, with 8 bases between. Germline loops: CDR1 SGHKS, CDR2 YYEKEE (reference sequence). This CDR3 comprises 14 residues. The CDR3 DNA reads as TGTGCCAGCAGCTTCTCGGGTGGCAATCAGCCCCAGCATTTT. Residues: CASSFSGGNQPQHF.

This clone was counted only a few times. The rearrangement joins TRBV6-2 or TRBV6-3 to TRBJ1-2; D unresolved. The CDR3 has 13 amino acids. Trimming shortened V by 2 bases and J by 1 base, and 5 bases separated the two germline ends. Germline CDR1 and CDR2: MNHEY and SVGEGT. CDR3 DNA: TGTGCCAGCAGTTACCCAAATAACTATGGCTACACCTTC. Protein: CASSYPNNYGYTF.

The CDR3 coding sequence is TGTGCCAGCAGCATCCACAGGGGTCAAGAGACCCAGTACTTC. This gives the protein CASSIHRGQETQYF. The J gene is TRBJ2-5, the V gene TRBV28, with 7 bases fitting TRBD1. The CDR3 is 14 residues long. Trimming cost V 6 bases and J 2 bases; bases outside gene matches: 6. CDR1 MDHEN and CDR2 SYDVKM come from the germline V gene.

This rearrangement joins TRBV2 to TRBJ2-3; 10 bases are shared with TRBD1. The V segment lost 4 bases and the J segment 0 bases; nucleotides outside the gene matches: 4. Germline loops: CDR1 SNHLY, CDR2 FYNNEI. The CDR3 runs 16 residues. The DNA of the CDR3 is TGTGCCAGCAGTGCGGACAGGGGGGTAAGCACAGATACGCAGTATTTT. It encodes CASSADRGVSTDTQYF.

This clone was seen a handful of times. This sequence joins TRBV11-2 and TRBJ2-3; D uncertain. The germline CDR1 and CDR2 sequences are SGHAT and FQNNGV. With 1 base removed from V and 2 bases from J, the gap between germline ends came to 13 bases. The CDR3 runs to 16 residues. The CDR3 DNA sequence: TGTGCCAGCAGCTTAGGTGGCGGCAGCTACACAGATACGCAGTATTTT. This translates into CASSLGGGSYTDTQYF.

V and J are TRBV5-1 and TRBJ1-1; perhaps TRBD1 as D (5 bases). Trimming left V 5 bases short and J 0 bases short, with 8 bases between. Germline V lookup: CDR1 SGHRS, CDR2 YFSETQ. The CDR3 has 13 amino acids. The CDR3 sequence: CASRRDLNTEAFF. In DNA, the CDR3 is TGCGCCAGCAGGAGGGACTTGAACACTGAAGCTTTCTTT.

The gene calls are TRBV11-3 and TRBJ2-7, with D perhaps matching TRBD2 (7 bases). The CDR3 length is 15 residues. Trimming removed 2 bases at V and 0 bases at J, with 11 bases between. In germline, CDR1 is SGHNT, CDR2 YENEEA. The CDR3: CASSLSGGPSYEQYF. The CDR3 DNA follows: TGTGCCAGCAGCTTATCCGGGGGGCCCTCCTACGAGCAGTACTTC.

V gene TRBV24-1 combines with J gene TRBJ1-2; D is unresolved. In germline, CDR1 is KGHDR, CDR2 SFDVKD. This CDR3 spans 15 amino acids. V was cut by 3 bases and J by 4 bases, with 14 bases left in between. CDR3 sequence reads: CATSDEYGDIYGYTF. CDR3 in DNA: TGTGCCACCAGTGATGAGTACGGGGATATCTATGGCTACACCTTC.

In nucleotides, the CDR3 is TGTGCCAGCACCACAGGGAGGCAGTACTTC. Amino acid sequence: CASTTGRQYF. This chain joins TRBV2 and TRBJ2-7, with D maybe TRBD1 (6 bases). This CDR3 is built from 10 residues. V was trimmed by 7 bases and J by 9 bases, leaving 10 bases between them. Germline-derived CDR1 and CDR2 are SNHLY and FYNNEI.

The chain couples TRBV4-2 to TRBJ2-5, with D maybe TRBD2 (6 bases). The CDR3 loop spans 14 amino acids. The germline CDR1 and CDR2 sequences are LGHNA and YNFKEQ. Trimming shortened V by 0 bases and J by 5 bases, and 10 bases separated the two germline ends. The CDR3 is CASSQDTSWETQYF. The CDR3 coding sequence is TGTGCCAGCAGCCAAGACACTAGCTGGGAGACCCAGTACTTC.

V usage is TRBV5-4 and J usage is TRBJ1-2, with D possibly being TRBD1 (5 bases). CDR1 is SGHNT and CDR2 is YYREEE in the germline V gene (reference sequence). The CDR3 consists of 13 residues. The V end was cut by 0 bases, the J end by 5 bases, with 8 bases between. CDR3 region: CASSLEGVYGYTF. As DNA, the CDR3 is TGTGCCAGCAGCTTGGAAGGGGTATATGGCTACACCTTC.

The genes are TRBV28 and TRBJ1-5; 7 bases are shared with TRBD1. V trimming: 3 bases; J trimming: 7 bases; junction bases outside the gene matches: 12. The CDR3 is 16 amino acids. Germline values: CDR1 MDHEN, CDR2 SYDVKM. The CDR3, as DNA: TGTGCCAGCAGTTTTGGGAAACAGGGGAGGACACAGCCCCAGCATTTT. Protein product: CASSFGKQGRTQPQHF.

The V and J genes are TRBV3-1 (or the pseudogene TRBV3-2) and TRBJ1-2; no definite D call. Germline CDR1 is LGHDT and CDR2 is YNNKEL (reference sequence). This CDR3 contains 14 residues. Trimming shortened V by 1 base and J by 0 bases, and 6 bases separated the two germline ends. CDR3 sequence: CASSQGRANYGYTF. In nucleotides, the CDR3 is TGTGCCAGCAGCCAAGGCCGAGCTAACTATGGCTACACCTTC.